This TCR beta chain was recovered during a study of blood T cell repertoires in COVID-19 (dated by TCRdb to 2019 to 2021). Some background on the complete study: The collaborator samples originated in the United States, Italy and Spain and spanned the acute and convalescent phases of COVID-19. A de-identified subject ID, COVID-19 status, age in years and sex were almost always included in the sample metadata. The material from the prospective study consisted of cDNA or gDNA derived from T cells, B-cell-depleted T cells, or PBMCs. Where available, HLA class I and class II types were taken from metadata supplied by the sample provider and were not determined by assay-based typing. The samples were drawn from the first 160 participants of the ongoing ImmuneRACE study and from 1,254 subjects provided by 6 global collaborators. The repertoires were released in a freely available public database meant as a resource for research on the immune response to SARS-CoV-2. Subjects who had been exposed to COVID-19, were actively infected with it, or had recovered from it provided the deeply sampled blood TCRbeta repertoires that made up the dataset.

Trimming costs V 6 bases and J 7 bases, and their ends lie 11 bases apart. The germline V gene gives CDR1 as SGHRS and CDR2 as YFSETQ. From its cysteine to its phenylalanine, the CDR3 spans 13 amino acids. The retained sequence is limited to the CDR3, 39 bases, with the frame set at the first base. Each collaborating institution followed its own protocols to collect whole blood in K2EDTA tubes. Collaborator samples were shipped for TCRbeta analysis as frozen whole blood, isolated PBMCs, or DNA extracted from either sample type. The paper as a whole reports these results and caveats: How much clinical and demographic metadata was included differed by source and by participant, and the metadata was provided uncurated.

With regard to this clone: Its binding antigen is unknown. Base quality data are lacking; no much larger clone is found one base away.

TCRbeta CDR3 regions were amplified from genomic DNA by means of the immunoSEQ Assay, a bias-controlled multiplex PCR. Under the source paper's analysis protocol: The number of nucleated cells in each sample was estimated by amplification of reference gene primers within the assay. To quantify the absolute abundance of each unique TCRbeta CDR3 rearrangement, sequence reads were collapsed and filtered. Productive Simpson clonality was computed per sample as the square root of Simpson's diversity index over productive rearrangements. Held by TCRdb, this immuneACCESS table contains in-frame sequences only and omits some clones. Under half of the omission traces to an unresolved V gene where checked; the cause of the rest is unknown. The DNA was the basis for D and trimming; V, J and clone size are from that table. The table for this sample lists roughly 76,000 clones; 87% of them were counted only once. 7% to 10% of the sample is held by the ten biggest clonotypes.

This TCR was sampled from a man younger than 40 with acute or convalescent COVID-19. What was sequenced was peripheral blood. Rearrangement joined TRBV5-1 to TRBJ1-6; 6 matching bases give a weak D call of TRBD1. The CDR3 loop reads CASTHGGNSPLHF. The bases read TGCGCCAGCACCCATGGGGGCAATTCACCCCTCCACTTT.